Shown below are 27 T cell receptor beta chains from a single sample sequenced in a study of shared clonotypes between healthy human individuals. Profiled with immunoSEQ multiplex PCR; TCRdb holds only in-frame clones, not every one. Here the sample spans under 300,000 clones, just over 65% being singletons. The material sequenced was memory CD4+ T cells sorted from blood. As for subset: CD45RA-negative fraction. All receptors derive from a young man in good health.

The chain combines TRBV20-1 with TRBJ1-4, with D perhaps TRBD1 (5 bases). The V end lost 6 bases, the J end lost 14 bases, and 16 bases lay between the germline ends. CDR3 length: 11 residues. The germline V gene has CDR1 DFQATT and CDR2 SNEGSKA (reference sequence). Written as DNA, the CDR3 is TGCAGTGCCCTAGGGGCTCCGGCCCTGTTTTTT. It yields the protein CSALGAPALFF.

DNA for the CDR3: TGTGCCAGTAGTATGGGGCCGGGGGCCAAAAACATTCAGTACTTC. As protein: CASSMGPGAKNIQYF. V gene TRBV19 combines with J gene TRBJ2-4, with D perhaps given as TRBD1 or TRBD2 (5 bases each). V was trimmed by 3 bases and J by 1 base, leaving 10 bases between them. CDR1 and CDR2 (germline): LNHDA, SQIVND (reference sequence). This CDR3 has 15 amino acids.

The V call is TRBV5-1, the J call TRBJ2-3; the match to TRBD1 covers 7 bases. There are 14 residues in the CDR3. Germline loops: CDR1 SGHRS, CDR2 YFSETQ. J lost 4 bases, V lost 4 bases, and 6 bases had no gene match. This CDR3 reads CASSENRGPDTQYF. CDR3 nucleotides: TGCGCCAGCAGCGAGAACAGGGGTCCAGATACGCAGTATTTT.

This clone appeared once. The chain links TRBV29-1 to TRBJ2-2; 8 bases line up with TRBD1. The CDR3 has 14 residues. The V segment lost 5 bases and the J segment 2 bases; nucleotides outside the gene matches: 4. Per the germline V gene, CDR1 is SQVTM and CDR2 is ANQGSEA. For the CDR3, the DNA is TGCAGCGTTCCAGGACAGGGAAACACCGGGGAGCTGTTTTTT. As protein: CSVPGQGNTGELFF.

V is TRBV28 and J is TRBJ2-1; 7 nucleotides agree with TRBD2. V gave up 1 base and J gave up 9 bases; unmatched junction bases: 9. Germline V lookup: CDR1 MDHEN, CDR2 SYDVKM. The CDR3 has 15 residues. For the CDR3, the DNA is TGTGCCAGCAGTTTATTTGGGGACTATAATCTTGAGCAGTTCTTC. This sequence encodes CASSLFGDYNLEQFF.

This clone was detected once. This chain connects TRBV9 to TRBJ1-2, with 10 bases that match TRBD1. Germline-derived CDR1 and CDR2 are SGDLS and YYNGEE. This CDR3 has 15 residues. Germline trimming cut 0 bases from V and 7 bases from J; bases unmatched to any gene: 6. The CDR3, as DNA: TGTGCCAGCAGCGTAGTAGGGGACAGGGGTTCTGGCTACACCTTC. This sequence encodes CASSVVGDRGSGYTF. Full variable domain (rest looked up from reference TRBV9 and TRBJ1-2): DSGVTQTPKHLITATGQRVTLRCSPRSGDLSVYWYQQSLDQGLQFLIQYYNGEERAKGNILERFSAQQFPDLHSELNLSSLELGDSALYFCASSVVGDRGSGYTFGSGTRLTVV.

This clone was detected ten times or more. This chain joins TRBV2 and TRBJ2-1, with D uncertain. CDR1 is SNHLY, CDR2 FYNNEI, per germline. The CDR3 runs 11 residues. The germline V and J ends were trimmed by 4 bases and 8 bases, with 6 bases remaining between them. The CDR3 is CASSVLHEQFF. The CDR3 DNA is TGTGCCAGCAGTGTTCTCCATGAGCAGTTCTTC.

This chain connects TRBV6-5 to TRBJ2-7; 7 nucleotides line up with TRBD1. Looked up from germline, CDR1 is MNHEY and CDR2 is SVGAGI. This CDR3 spans 15 amino acids. The V segment lost 0 bases and the J segment 7 bases; nucleotides outside the gene matches: 9. The CDR3 here is CASSYSRQGPGEQYF. The CDR3 coding sequence is TGTGCCAGCAGTTACTCGAGACAGGGACCCGGGGAGCAGTACTTC.

This clone was picked up many times. This chain joins TRBV10-3 and TRBJ2-1; D gene ambiguous. Germline-derived CDR1 and CDR2 are ENHRY and SYGVKD. The CDR3 loop spans 13 amino acids. V lost 4 bases, J lost 6 bases, and 10 bases lay in between. The CDR3 is CAISGRTSNEQFF. The CDR3 nucleotides are TGTGCCATCAGTGGACGGACCTCCAATGAGCAGTTCTTC.

The rearrangement links TRBV28 to TRBJ2-2; 11 nucleotides match TRBD2. The junction had 3 bases not matched to a gene; V was cut back by 3 bases and J by 6 bases. The CDR3 is 15 amino acids. In germline, CDR1 is MDHEN, CDR2 SYDVKM. For the CDR3, the DNA is TGTGCCAGCAGTTTTCTAGCGGGAGGCCCCGGGGAGCTGTTTTTT. The encoded protein is CASSFLAGGPGELFF.

The CDR3, as DNA: TGTGCCAGCAGTGATCGGGGAGATTGGGGTGAGCAGTTCTTC. Its translation: CASSDRGDWGEQFF. The chain couples TRBV2 to TRBJ2-1, with a tentative D call TRBD2 (5 bases). Trimming took off 3 bases at V and 9 bases at J, with 15 bases between the two ends. This CDR3 has 14 amino acids. The V gene's germline CDR1 is SNHLY and CDR2 FYNNEI.

The rearrangement joins TRBV28 to TRBJ2-3, with 14 bases identical to TRBD2. Per germline, CDR1 MDHEN and CDR2 SYDVKM. The V and J ends lost 5 bases and 3 bases, in that order; junction bases with no gene match: 4. The CDR3 length is 16 residues. The CDR3 coding sequence is TGTGCCAGCAGTCCCTGGACTAGCGGGAGGACAGATACGCAGTATTTT. Translated, it gives CASSPWTSGRTDTQYF.

The V gene is TRBV19, the J gene TRBJ2-7; D not resolved. Trimming took 2 bases from V and 2 from J, leaving 4 bases between them. Per germline, CDR1 LNHDA and CDR2 SQIVND (reference sequence). The CDR3 is made up of 12 amino acids. The CDR3 nucleotides read TGTGCCAGTAGTATAAGTACCTACGAGCAGTACTTC. Its protein product is CASSISTYEQYF.

This sequence joins TRBV18 and TRBJ2-7; tentatively, D is TRBD1 (6 bases). Germline V CDR1 and CDR2: KGHSH, LQKENI. V was shortened by 9 bases and J by 3 bases, with 12 bases between the two germline ends. This CDR3 has 12 amino acids. CDR3 protein: CASTGMSYEQYF. The CDR3 DNA follows: TGTGCCAGTACAGGGATGAGCTACGAGCAGTACTTC.

The V call is TRBV7-2, the J call TRBJ1-5; TRBD1 agrees at 9 bases. The CDR3 length is 14 residues. Germline V lookup: CDR1 SGHTA, CDR2 FQGNSA. With 5 bases clipped from V and 4 bases from J, the junction kept 3 bases outside the gene matches. CDR3 coding DNA: TGTGCCAGCAGCCCCGACAGGGGGAATCAGCCCCAGCATTTT. It is translated as CASSPDRGNQPQHF.

This rearrangement joins TRBV6-1 to TRBJ1-5; D is unclear. Trimming removed 6 bases from V and 6 bases from J, with 12 bases in between. The V gene's germline CDR1 is MNHNS and CDR2 SASEGT. The length of the CDR3 is 13 residues. Written as DNA, the CDR3 is TGTGCCAGCAGCGTCAGAGGTAGTCAGCCCCAGCATTTT. As protein: CASSVRGSQPQHF.

This clone was seen a few times. The genes are TRBV5-1 and TRBJ2-2; possible D gene TRBD2, 6 bases. The CDR3 extends over 17 amino acids. The germline V and J ends were trimmed by 1 base and 2 bases, with 15 bases remaining between them. Germline values: CDR1 SGHRS, CDR2 YFSETQ. DNA of the CDR3: TGCGCCAGCAGCTTGACCCCCGGGACTGGAAACACCGGGGAGCTGTTTTTT. This codes for CASSLTPGTGNTGELFF. The whole variable domain, filled in from reference TRBV5-1 and TRBJ2-2, reads KAGVTQTPRYLIKTRGQQVTLSCSPISGHRSVSWYQQTPGQGLQFLFEYFSETQRNKGNFPGRFSGRQFSNSRSEMNVSTLELGDSALYLCASSLTPGTGNTGELFFGEGSRLTVL.

This clone has just a few counts. This chain connects TRBV6-1 to TRBJ1-5; D is unclear. The CDR3 is 16 residues long. The germline V gene has CDR1 MNHNS and CDR2 SASEGT. The ends were cut back, 4 bases at V and 1 base at J, with 14 bases in the middle. The CDR3 protein is CASSGFAAASNQPQHF. The CDR3 DNA sequence: TGTGCCAGCAGTGGGTTTGCCGCGGCCAGCAATCAGCCCCAGCATTTT.

The chain combines TRBV5-4 with TRBJ2-3, with D possibly TRBD2 on 6 matching bases. CDR1 is SGHNT and CDR2 is YYREEE in the germline V gene (reference sequence). Trimming cost V 6 bases and J 5 bases, with 19 bases left between them. The CDR3 has 15 residues. The CDR3 loop is CASTSPGTWGDTQYF. CDR3 nucleotides: TGTGCCAGCACCAGTCCCGGGACTTGGGGAGATACGCAGTATTTT.

The chain carries TRBV7-8 and TRBJ2-2; D uncertain. V dropped 4 bases and J dropped 3 bases, with 9 bases sitting between them. This CDR3 has 14 amino acids. From germline, CDR1 is SGHVS and CDR2 FQNEAQ. CDR3 protein: CASSSSPHTGELFF. The CDR3 DNA reads as TGTGCCAGCAGCTCTAGTCCCCACACCGGGGAGCTGTTTTTT.

CDR3 nucleotides: TGTGCCGCCGGGACACCCAACTATGGCTACACCTTC. This codes for CAAGTPNYGYTF. The rearrangement uses TRBV2 and TRBJ1-2; D possibly corresponds to TRBD1 (6 bases). The V end was cut by 11 bases, the J end by 2 bases, with 12 bases between. The germline V gene encodes CDR1 SNHLY and CDR2 FYNNEI. The CDR3 runs 12 residues.

The genes are TRBV11-2 and TRBJ2-3; 8 bases agree with TRBD2. V was pared by 4 bases and J by 2 bases, with 11 bases of the junction left unmatched. From germline, CDR1 is SGHAT and CDR2 FQNNGV. This CDR3 is built from 17 residues. CDR3: CASSSYPAGVTTDTQYF. CDR3 DNA sequence: TGTGCCAGCAGCTCCTACCCAGCGGGAGTGACCACAGATACGCAGTATTTT.

This clone has more than one count but fewer than ten. This chain uses TRBV6-5 with TRBJ2-1; no reliable D call. Deletions cut 8 bases from V and 5 bases from J, with 13 bases between. CDR1 and CDR2 from the germline V gene are MNHEY and SVGAGI. There are 13 residues in the CDR3. As DNA, the CDR3 is TGTGCCAGCCGTTTAAAGTGGGACAATGAGCAGTTCTTC. Translating it yields CASRLKWDNEQFF.

Details on this clone: Possible read error: a much larger clone is one base away. This chain links TRBV27 with TRBJ2-1; 7 bases align to TRBD2. The CDR3 length is 13 residues. CDR1 is MNHEY and CDR2 is SMNVEV in the germline V gene (reference sequence). The junction had 1 base not matched to a gene; V was cut back by 6 bases and J by 2 bases. The CDR3: CASRRGTYNEQFF. The CDR3 DNA sequence: TGTGCCAGCAGGCGGGGGACCTACAATGAGCAGTTCTTC.

This chain uses TRBV18 with TRBJ2-3; 8 bases are shared with TRBD2. J gave up 4 bases and V 6 bases, and 12 bases lay outside the gene matches. Germline lookup yields CDR1 KGHSH and CDR2 LQKENI. The CDR3 contains 16 residues. CDR3 sequence (DNA): TGTGCCAGCTCGTCAACAGGGTCGGGAGGGGCAGATACGCAGTATTTT. Residues: CASSSTGSGGADTQYF. Complete variable domain (other parts from reference TRBV18 and TRBJ2-3): NAGVMQNPRHLVRRRGQEARLRCSPMKGHSHVYWYRQLPEEGLKFMVYLQKENIIDESGMPKERFSAEFPKEGPSILRIQQVVRGDSAAYFCASSSTGSGGADTQYFGPGTRLTVL.

The rearrangement joins TRBV2 to TRBJ2-7; the D gene is possibly TRBD1 (5 bases). This CDR3 has 14 residues. CDR1 and CDR2 from the germline V gene are SNHLY and FYNNEI. The ends were cut back, 8 bases at V and 4 bases at J, with 18 bases in the middle. DNA for the CDR3: TGTGCCAGCGCTCTGGACAAGGACGCTTACGAGCAGTACTTC. Translated, it gives CASALDKDAYEQYF.

This clone is labeled as medium-sized. The gene calls are TRBV11-3 and TRBJ2-5; tentative D call: TRBD1 (5 bases). The CDR3 is 15 residues long. In germline, CDR1 is SGHNT, CDR2 YENEEA. With 5 bases removed from V and 2 bases from J, the gap between germline ends came to 15 bases. The CDR3 DNA sequence: TGTGCCAGCAGCGCGGAGCAGGGTGCGCAAGAGACCCAGTACTTC. Its translation is CASSAEQGAQETQYF.